A single sample gave rise to the 15 T cell receptor beta chains below, sequenced in a study of CD8 T cells in Susac syndrome. RNA amounts of about 0.5 to 1 ug underwent reverse transcription with random hexamers. MiXCR, run by TCRdb on the immunoSEQ multiplex PCR reads, gives a single entry per CDR3 protein. The table includes about 280,000 distinct CDR3 sequences, about 85% detected once. The sequencing input was CD8+ T cells from PBMCs. The receptors shown here come from a human donor with multiple sclerosis.

This clonotype appeared a few times. The gene calls are TRBV7-4 and TRBJ2-7, with 11 bases that match TRBD2. Per the germline V gene, CDR1 is SGHVT and CDR2 is SQSDAQ. There are 16 residues in the CDR3. Germline trimming cut 5 bases from V and 3 bases from J; bases unmatched to any gene: 9. DNA for the CDR3: TGTGCCAGCAGCCCTTCAAGACTAGCGGGGATCTACGAGCAGTACTTC. Its protein is CASSPSRLAGIYEQYF. Supplemented by reference TRBV7-4 and TRBJ2-7, the full variable domain reads GAGVSQSPRYKVAKRGRDVALRCDSISGHVTLYWYRQTLGQGSEVLTYSQSDAQRDKSGRPSGRFSAERPERSVSTLKIQRTEQGDSAVYLCASSPSRLAGIYEQYFGPGTRLTVT.

In its sample, this clonotype was seen a few times. The rearrangement joins TRBV28 to TRBJ2-7; D unresolved. V lost 5 bases and J 0 bases, leaving 17 bases between the germline ends. The CDR3 is 16 residues long. Germline CDR1 is MDHEN and CDR2 is SYDVKM. As DNA, the CDR3 is TGTGCCAGCAGTCCTAAACTGTCGTCGAGCTCCTACGAGCAGTACTTC. This gives the protein CASSPKLSSSSYEQYF.

V and J are TRBV28 and TRBJ2-2; D is possibly TRBD1 (6 bases). Per the germline V gene, CDR1 is MDHEN and CDR2 is SYDVKM. V gave up 8 bases and J gave up 2 bases, with 12 bases separating them. The CDR3 runs to 14 residues. In DNA, the CDR3 is TGTGCCAGCCGACAGGCCGTAAACACCGGGGAGCTGTTTTTT. This sequence encodes CASRQAVNTGELFF. Drawing the rest from reference TRBV28 and TRBJ2-2, the complete variable domain is DVKVTQSSRYLVKRTGEKVFLECVQDMDHENMFWYRQDPGLGLRLIYFSYDVKMKEKGDIPEGYSVSREKKERFSLILESASTNQTSMYLCASRQAVNTGELFFGEGSRLTVL.

This chain uses TRBV6-6 with TRBJ1-1; a possible D gene is TRBD1 (5 bases). Germline V gives CDR1 MNHNY, CDR2 SVGAGI (reference sequence). The CDR3 spans 15 residues. The V and J ends lost 6 bases and 0 bases respectively, with 14 bases between them. This CDR3 reads CASSYGHLMNTEAFF. Here the CDR3 DNA reads TGTGCCAGCAGCTACGGACATTTAATGAACACTGAAGCTTTCTTT.

This chain joins TRBV10-3 and TRBJ2-3; a possible D gene is TRBD2 (6 bases). The V end was cut by 5 bases, the J end by 2 bases, with 11 bases between. Germline loops: CDR1 ENHRY, CDR2 SYGVKD. The CDR3 spans 14 residues. The CDR3 coding sequence is TGTGCCATCAGTTCGGACTATACCACAGATACGCAGTATTTT. It encodes CAISSDYTTDTQYF.

The sample holds one count of this clonotype. This chain connects TRBV7-9 to TRBJ2-7; D remains ambiguous. The CDR3 sequence is 13 residues long. Germline CDR1 and CDR2: SEHNR and FQNEAQ (reference sequence). With 2 bases removed from V and 3 bases from J, the gap between germline ends came to 8 bases. DNA of the CDR3: TGTGCCAGCAGCTTATTCGAGCACTACGAGCAGTACTTC. As protein: CASSLFEHYEQYF.

The chain joins TRBV2 to TRBJ1-1; D uncertain. The V end was cut by 9 bases, the J end by 3 bases, with 5 bases between. The CDR3 totals 10 residues. Germline CDR1 is SNHLY and CDR2 is FYNNEI. The CDR3 DNA is TGTGCCAGTCCTTACACTGAAGCTTTCTTT. The encoded protein is CASPYTEAFF.

V is TRBV10-3 and J is TRBJ2-7, with TRBD2 matching over 14 bases. The J segment lost 1 base and the V segment lost 5 bases, leaving 7 bases of the junction unmatched. Germline values: CDR1 ENHRY, CDR2 SYGVKD. The CDR3 covers 17 residues. Here the CDR3 DNA reads TGTGCCATCAGTAAGACTAGCGGGAGGGCGGAGTCCTACGAGCAGTACTTC. This codes for CAISKTSGRAESYEQYF.

The V call is TRBV12-3 or TRBV12-4, the J call TRBJ2-1, with 8 bases fitting TRBD2. The CDR3 is made up of 15 amino acids. The junction had 8 bases not matched to a gene; V was cut back by 8 bases and J by 2 bases. Here the CDR3 reads CASLNREGPYNEQFF. CDR3 bases: TGTGCCAGCCTTAACCGGGAGGGCCCCTACAATGAGCAGTTCTTC.

The chain joins TRBV10-2 to TRBJ2-7, with 12 bases matching TRBD1. With V trimmed by 4 bases and J by 4 bases, 2 bases remained unmatched. The CDR3 contains 14 residues. The germline V gene has CDR1 WSHSY and CDR2 SAAADI. The CDR3 loop reads CASSGDRGRYEQYF. The CDR3 coding sequence is TGCGCCAGCAGTGGGGACAGGGGGCGATACGAGCAGTACTTC.

This clonotype was seen only a few times. The gene calls are TRBV10-3 and TRBJ2-5; maybe TRBD1 (5 bases). CDR1 and CDR2 (germline): ENHRY, SYGVKD. V was pared by 2 bases and J by 5 bases, with 9 bases between. CDR3 length: 13 amino acids. Here the CDR3 DNA reads TGTGCCATCAGTGAGAATGCAGGGGAGACCCAGTACTTC. It is translated as CAISENAGETQYF.

The chain joins TRBV20-1 to TRBJ1-2; no reliable D call. V was clipped by 7 bases and J by 8 bases, with 5 bases between them. The germline CDR1 and CDR2 sequences are DFQATT and SNEGSKA (reference sequence). The length of the CDR3 is 8 residues. The CDR3 reads CSGPGYTF. CDR3 sequence (DNA): TGCAGTGGCCCGGGCTACACCTTC.

V usage is TRBV10-3 and J usage is TRBJ1-5; D is perhaps TRBD1 (6 bases). With 0 bases removed from V and 2 bases from J, the gap between germline ends came to 11 bases. Germline V gives CDR1 ENHRY, CDR2 SYGVKD. The CDR3 is 16 residues long. The CDR3 nucleotides read TGTGCCATCAGTGAGTCCATAAGGGGGGGCAATCAGCCCCAGCATTTT. Its translation is CAISESIRGGNQPQHF.

CDR3 region: CASSSKVGGNQPQHF. The CDR3 DNA follows: TGTGCCAGCAGCTCCAAAGTGGGTGGCAATCAGCCCCAGCATTTT. The gene calls are TRBV7-8 and TRBJ1-5; D is uncertain. Trimming removed 4 bases at V and 2 bases at J, with 12 bases between. The germline CDR1 and CDR2 sequences are SGHVS and FQNEAQ. The CDR3 sequence is 15 residues long.

The genes are TRBV19 and TRBJ2-2; the match to TRBD2 covers 7 bases. J lost 3 bases, V lost 0 bases, and 10 bases had no gene match. The CDR3 extends over 18 amino acids. Germline V gene lookup returns CDR1 LNHDA and CDR2 SQIVND (reference sequence). The CDR3, as DNA: TGTGCCAGTAGTATAGATTCTGGGCGGGAGTCAGACACCGGGGAGCTGTTTTTT. Its translation: CASSIDSGRESDTGELFF.